This T cell receptor (beta chain) was sequenced during a study of regulatory T cells in long-lasting Graves disease. Study-wide results and caveats: Patients with persistent disease shared some 2,500 public clonotypes, outpacing the 900 to 1,000 shared by new patients.

There are 16 residues in the CDR3. Germline V CDR1 and CDR2: LGHDT, YNNKEL (reference sequence). Trimming removed 0 bases at V and 5 bases at J, with 13 bases between. The sample holds many counts of this clonotype. What it recognizes is unknown. Documented time point: persistent/refractory GD, antithyroid drugs over 5 years with positive TRAb. PBMCs provided the RNA from which the TCR library was made. The EDTA tubes were filled with about 10 milliliters of drawn peripheral blood. Researchers made TCR beta libraries by using iRepertoire HTBI primers and running Arm-PCR on CDR3 regions. TCRdb ran MiXCR on the multiplex PCR reads and lists one entry per CDR3 protein. The table records almost 350,000 distinct CDR3 sequences, around 20% of them present only once.

The starting material was peripheral blood mononuclear cells (PBMCs), obtained when the disease was refractory, from a patient treated with antithyroid drugs. The chain recombines TRBV3-1 with TRBJ1-4; possibly TRBD1 for D (5 bases). This receptor was identified in a female donor with Graves disease. CDR3 amino acids: CASSQEPGAVNEKLFF. As DNA, the CDR3 is TGTGCCAGCAGCCAAGAGCCCGGGGCCGTAAATGAAAAACTGTTTTTT.